This TCR beta chain was observed in a study of blood T cells in healthy people across ages. The authors ran a second PCR of roughly 6 to 11 cycles using a sample-barcoded 5' primer and a J-beta primer mix. Via MiXCR, TCRdb re-called the 5' RACE reads, giving one row per CDR3 protein. This table has about 1,400,000 distinct CDR3 sequences, roughly 59% appearing once. This CDR3 comprises 17 residues. V shed 3 bases and J 2 bases; nucleotides not matched to a gene: 6. The source is a man aged 18-30 years in good health. The chain combines TRBV12-3 or TRBV12-4 with TRBJ2-6, with 8 bases lining up with TRBD1. The specimen sequenced was blood. The DNA of the CDR3 is TGTGCCAGCAGTTTCCTGACAGGGGTCACTGGGGCCAACGTCCTGACTTTC. Its translation: CASSFLTGVTGANVLTF.